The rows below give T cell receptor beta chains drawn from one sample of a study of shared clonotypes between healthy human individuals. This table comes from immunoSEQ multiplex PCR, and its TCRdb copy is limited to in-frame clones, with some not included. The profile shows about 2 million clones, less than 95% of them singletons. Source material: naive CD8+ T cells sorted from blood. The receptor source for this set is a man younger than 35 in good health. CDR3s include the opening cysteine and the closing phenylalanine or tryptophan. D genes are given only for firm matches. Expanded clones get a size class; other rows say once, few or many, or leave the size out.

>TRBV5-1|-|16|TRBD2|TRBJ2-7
TGCGCCAGCAGCTACAGGACTAGCGGGAGTTCTGGGGAGCAGTACTTC
CASSYRTSGSSGEQYF
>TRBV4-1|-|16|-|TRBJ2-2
TGCGCCAGCAGCCAATACGGGACACCGAACACCGGGGAGCTGTTTTTT
CASSQYGTPNTGELFF
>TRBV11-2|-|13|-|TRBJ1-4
TGTGCCAGCAGCCCGGGACAATATGAAAAACTGTTTTTT
CASSPGQYEKLFF
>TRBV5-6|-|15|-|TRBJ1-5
TGTGCCAGCAGCTTGTCGGCATATAGCAATCAGCCCCAGCATTTT
CASSLSAYSNQPQHF
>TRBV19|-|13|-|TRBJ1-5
TGTGCCAGTAGTGTGACACAGCATCAGCCCCAGCATTTT
CASSVTQHQPQHF
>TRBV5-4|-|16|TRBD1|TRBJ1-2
TGTGCCAGCAGCTTTGGAGGTACCGGGACAGGGCGAGACTACACCTTC
CASSFGGTGTGRDYTF
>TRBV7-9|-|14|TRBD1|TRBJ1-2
TGTGCCAGCAGCCCGGGACAGGGGAACTATGGCTACACCTTC
CASSPGQGNYGYTF
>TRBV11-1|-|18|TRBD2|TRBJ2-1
TGTGCCAGCAGCTTACGACTAGCGGGGGGCATCTCCTACAATGAGCAGTTCTTC
CASSLRLAGGISYNEQFF
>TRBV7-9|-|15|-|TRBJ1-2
TGTGCCAGCCAAATGACACAGGGAGATGGGTATGGCTACACCTTC
CASQMTQGDGYGYTF
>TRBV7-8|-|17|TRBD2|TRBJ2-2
TGTGCCAGCAGCTACGGACTAGCGGGATTTATTGCCGGGGAGCTGTTTTTT
CASSYGLAGFIAGELFF
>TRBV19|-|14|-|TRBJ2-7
TGTGCCAGTAGTATACAAGGACTTGCCTACGAGCAGTACTTC
CASSIQGLAYEQYF
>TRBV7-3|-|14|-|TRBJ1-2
TGTGCCAGCAGCTTCGGGCAGGGAGATTATGGCTACACCTTC
CASSFGQGDYGYTF
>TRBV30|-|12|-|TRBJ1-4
TGTGCCTGGAGTAGTGGGGATGAAAAACTGTTTTTT
CAWSSGDEKLFF
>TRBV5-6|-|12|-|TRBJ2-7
TGTGCCAGCACTCTCCAGTGGTCGGAGCAGTACTTC
CASTLQWSEQYF
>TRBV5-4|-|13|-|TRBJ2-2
TGTGCCAGCAGCTTGCCCCACACCGGGGAGCTGTTTTTT
CASSLPHTGELFF
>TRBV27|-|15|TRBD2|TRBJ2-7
TGTGCCAGCAGTTCATTTAGCGGGCGGACCTACGAGCAGTACTTC
CASSSFSGRTYEQYF
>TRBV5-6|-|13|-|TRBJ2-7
TGTGCCAGCAGCTTCGGGCAGGGACACGAGCAGTACTTC
CASSFGQGHEQYF
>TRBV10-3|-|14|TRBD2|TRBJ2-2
TGTGCCATCAATGAGGGAGGGAGCACCGGGGAGCTGTTTTTT
CAINEGGSTGELFF
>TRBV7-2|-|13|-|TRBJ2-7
TGTGCCAGCAGCTCCCTGCGGAACTACGAGCAGTACTTC
CASSSLRNYEQYF
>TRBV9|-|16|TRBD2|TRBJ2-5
TGTGCCAGCAGCGTAGCTGGGCTAGCGGGAGAAGAGACCCAGTACTTC
CASSVAGLAGEETQYF
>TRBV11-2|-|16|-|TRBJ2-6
TGTGCCAGCAGCTTAGATTACTCGTCTGGGGCCAACGTCCTGACTTTC
CASSLDYSSGANVLTF
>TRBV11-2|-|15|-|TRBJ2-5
TGTGCCAGCAGCCGGACGGTCCGTTACCAAGAGACCCAGTACTTC
CASSRTVRYQETQYF
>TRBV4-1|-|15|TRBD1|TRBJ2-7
TGCGCCAGCAGCCCCAGGACAGGGAGCTCCTACGAGCAGTACTTC
CASSPRTGSSYEQYF
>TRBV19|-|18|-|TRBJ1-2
TGTGCCAGTAGTACCCAATTTATAGGGGCTTCAGCTAACTATGGCTACACCTTC
CASSTQFIGASANYGYTF
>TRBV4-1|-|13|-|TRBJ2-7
TGCGCCAGCAGCCACCCGGGTTCCTACGAGCAGTACTTC
CASSHPGSYEQYF
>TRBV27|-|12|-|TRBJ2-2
TGTGCCAGCAGGGTTGGTACCGGGGAGCTGTTTTTT
CASRVGTGELFF
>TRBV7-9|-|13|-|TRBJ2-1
TGTGCCAGCAGCTCCACTAGTTCGTATGAGCAGTTCTTC
CASSSTSSYEQFF
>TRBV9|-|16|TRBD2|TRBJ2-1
TGTGCCAGCAGCCCCCTGGCGGCGGGGGTGGGTGATGAGCAGTTCTTC
CASSPLAAGVGDEQFF
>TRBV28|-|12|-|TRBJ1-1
TGTGCCAGCAGTTTAAGGGAGACTGAAGCTTTCTTT
CASSLRETEAFF
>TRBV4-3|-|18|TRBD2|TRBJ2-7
TGCGCCAGCAGCCAAGATCTCCCCGGACTAGGAGGTCCCTACGAGCAGTACTTC
CASSQDLPGLGGPYEQYF
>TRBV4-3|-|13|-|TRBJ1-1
TGCGCCAGCAGCCCGCATTCGGGGCTTGAAGCTTTCTTT
CASSPHSGLEAFF
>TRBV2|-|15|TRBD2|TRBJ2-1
TGTGCCAGCAGTGTGGGCGGGAGAAAAGGCGATGAGCAGTTCTTC
CASSVGGRKGDEQFF
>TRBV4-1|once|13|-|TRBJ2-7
TGCGCCAGCAGCCAAGAGTCGCCCGCCGAGCAGTACTTC
CASSQESPAEQYF
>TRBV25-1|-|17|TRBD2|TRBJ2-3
TGTGCCAGCAGCCCGGGACTAGCGGGAGGCGAGACAGATACGCAGTATTTT
CASSPGLAGGETDTQYF
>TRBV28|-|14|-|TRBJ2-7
TGTGCCAGCAGTCAGGGGCTCATTACCTACGAGCAGTACTTC
CASSQGLITYEQYF
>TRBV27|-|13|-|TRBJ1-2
TGTGCCAGCAGTTCGAATGATAACTATGGCTACACCTTC
CASSSNDNYGYTF
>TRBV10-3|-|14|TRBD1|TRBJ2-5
TGTGCCATCAGTGAGTCGGACAGGGGAGAGACCCAGTACTTC
CAISESDRGETQYF
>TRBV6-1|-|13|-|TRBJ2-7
TGTGCCATCGAGAGGACAGATTCCTACGAGCAGTACTTC
CAIERTDSYEQYF
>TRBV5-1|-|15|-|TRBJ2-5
TGCGCCAGCAGCTATGGGGCCCAACCTGGAGAGACCCAGTACTTC
CASSYGAQPGETQYF
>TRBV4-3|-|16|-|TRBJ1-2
TGCGCCAGCAGCCAAGTTACAGACGACACGGACTATGGCTACACCTTC
CASSQVTDDTDYGYTF
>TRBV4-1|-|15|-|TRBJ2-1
TGCGCCAGCAGCCCTGGGACCACTTCATACAATGAGCAGTTCTTC
CASSPGTTSYNEQFF
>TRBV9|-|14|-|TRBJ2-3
TGTGCCAGCAGCGGCGGAGGGGACACAGATACGCAGTATTTT
CASSGGGDTDTQYF
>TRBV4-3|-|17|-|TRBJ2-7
TGCGCCAGCAGCCAAGAGCTTACCGGGCCGGAGGTCAACGAGCAGTACTTC
CASSQELTGPEVNEQYF
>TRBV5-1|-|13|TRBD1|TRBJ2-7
TGCGCCAGCAGCTATGGGGACAGTTACGAGCAGTACTTC
CASSYGDSYEQYF
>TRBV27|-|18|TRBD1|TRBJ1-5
TGTGCCAGCAGTTTATCTGGACAGGGGATTCAGAGCAATCAGCCCCAGCATTTT
CASSLSGQGIQSNQPQHF
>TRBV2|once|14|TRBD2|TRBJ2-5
TGTGCCAGCCGGGCACTAGCGGAACAAGAGACCCAGTACTTC
CASRALAEQETQYF
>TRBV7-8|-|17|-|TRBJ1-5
TGTGCCAGCAGCTTATGGGCGGTCGATTATAGCAATCAGCCCCAGCATTTT
CASSLWAVDYSNQPQHF
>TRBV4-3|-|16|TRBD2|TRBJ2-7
TGCGCCAGCAGCCAAGATGGAGGACTAGCGGGAGTTGAGCAGTACTTC
CASSQDGGLAGVEQYF
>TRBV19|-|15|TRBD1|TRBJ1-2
TGTGCCAGTACCACAGGGGGCGATATTCTCTATGGCTACACCTTC
CASTTGGDILYGYTF
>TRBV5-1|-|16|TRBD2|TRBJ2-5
TGCGCCAGCAGCTCGCCACTAGCGGGGTATCAAGAGACCCAGTACTTC
CASSSPLAGYQETQYF
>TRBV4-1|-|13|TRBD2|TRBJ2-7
TGCGCCAGCAGCCAGACCGAGGGAGGGGAGCAGTACTTC
CASSQTEGGEQYF
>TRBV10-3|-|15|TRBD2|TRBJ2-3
TGTGCCATCAGCGGGGGGACTAGCGCGACAGATACGCAGTATTTT
CAISGGTSATDTQYF
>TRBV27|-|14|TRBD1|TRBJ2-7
TGTGCCAGCAGAACAGGGGGTTGGTCCTACGAGCAGTACTTC
CASRTGGWSYEQYF
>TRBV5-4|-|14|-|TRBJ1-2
TGTGCCAGCAGCCACATGGGGGGGGCCGATGGCTACACCTTC
CASSHMGGADGYTF